The TCR beta chain described here comes from a study of T cell responses to AZD1222 COVID-19 vaccine. The study, taken as a whole, reports: CD4 TCRs covered the whole spike, strongest at regions 160-218 and 743-854.

This clone was recorded once. Its antigen is as yet unknown. Assay used: immunoSEQ multiplex PCR; TCRdb lists only in-frame clones, some missing. The repertoire has 160,000 or so clones, just over 90% of them found once; the top ten carry 4.4%. The sample consisted of peripheral blood, taken on day 0 of MenACWY control vaccination. The clonotype originates from an adult in good health.

The CDR3 here is CASSSTRGTTPGSEQFF. The CDR3 nucleotides read TGCGCCAGCAGCTCAACGCGGGGGACCACCCCCGGTAGTGAGCAGTTCTTC. The V gene is TRBV5-1, the J gene TRBJ2-1; 7 nucleotides line up with TRBD2. V shed 3 bases and J 9 bases; nucleotides not matched to a gene: 18. This CDR3 spans 17 amino acids. Germline V lookup: CDR1 SGHRS, CDR2 YFSETQ.